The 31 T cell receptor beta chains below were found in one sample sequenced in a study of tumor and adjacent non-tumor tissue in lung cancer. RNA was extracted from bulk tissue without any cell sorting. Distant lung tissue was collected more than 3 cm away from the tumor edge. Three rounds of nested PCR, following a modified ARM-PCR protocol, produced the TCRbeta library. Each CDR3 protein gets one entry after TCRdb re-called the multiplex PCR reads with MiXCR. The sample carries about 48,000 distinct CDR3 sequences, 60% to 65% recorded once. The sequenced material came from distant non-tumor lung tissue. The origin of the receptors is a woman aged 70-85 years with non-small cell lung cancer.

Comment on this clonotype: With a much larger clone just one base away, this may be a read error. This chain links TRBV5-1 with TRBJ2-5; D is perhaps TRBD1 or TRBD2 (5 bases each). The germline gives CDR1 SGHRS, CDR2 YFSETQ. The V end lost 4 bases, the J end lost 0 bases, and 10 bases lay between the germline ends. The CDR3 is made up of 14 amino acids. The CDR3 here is CASSHRDHQETQYF. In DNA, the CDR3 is TGCGCCAGCAGCCACCGGGACCACCAAGAGACCCAGTACTTC. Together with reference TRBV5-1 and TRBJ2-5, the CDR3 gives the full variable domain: KAGVTQTPRYLIKTRGQQVTLSCSPISGHRSVSWYQQTPGQGLQFLFEYFSETQRNKGNFPGRFSGRQFSNSRSEMNVSTLELGDSALYLCASSHRDHQETQYFGPGTRLLVL.

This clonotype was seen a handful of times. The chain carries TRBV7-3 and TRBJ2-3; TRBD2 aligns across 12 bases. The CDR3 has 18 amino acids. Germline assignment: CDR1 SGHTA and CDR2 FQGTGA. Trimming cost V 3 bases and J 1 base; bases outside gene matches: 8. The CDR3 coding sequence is TGTGCCAGCAGCTTGACTAGCGGGAGTGGTGTTGGCACAGATACGCAGTATTTT. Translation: CASSLTSGSGVGTDTQYF.

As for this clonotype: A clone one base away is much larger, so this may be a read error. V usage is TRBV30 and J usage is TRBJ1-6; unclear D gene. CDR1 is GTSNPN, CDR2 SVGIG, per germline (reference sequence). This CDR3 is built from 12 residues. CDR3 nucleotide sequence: TGTGCTACGGAGCGGAACAATTCACCCCTCCACTTT. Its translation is CATERNNSPLHF.

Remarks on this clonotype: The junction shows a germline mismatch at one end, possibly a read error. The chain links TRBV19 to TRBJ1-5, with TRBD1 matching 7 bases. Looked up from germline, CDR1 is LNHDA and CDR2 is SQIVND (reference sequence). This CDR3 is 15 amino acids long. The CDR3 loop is CASSPTGARNQLQHF. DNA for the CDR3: TGTGCCAGTAGTCCTACAGGGGCTCGCAATCAGCTCCAGCATTTT.

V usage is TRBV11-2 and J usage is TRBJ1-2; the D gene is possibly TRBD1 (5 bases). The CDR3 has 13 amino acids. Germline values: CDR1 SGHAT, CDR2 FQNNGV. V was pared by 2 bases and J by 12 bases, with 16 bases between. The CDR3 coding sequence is TGTGCCAGCAGCTTAACAGGCGTTACTAGCCACACCTTC. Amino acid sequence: CASSLTGVTSHTF.

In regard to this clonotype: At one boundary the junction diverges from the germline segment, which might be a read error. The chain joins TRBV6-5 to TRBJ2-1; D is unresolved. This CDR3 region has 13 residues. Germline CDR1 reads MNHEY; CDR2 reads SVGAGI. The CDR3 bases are TGTGTCAGCAGCTACTCGAACACTGGCGGGCAGTTCTTC. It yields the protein CVSSYSNTGGQFF.

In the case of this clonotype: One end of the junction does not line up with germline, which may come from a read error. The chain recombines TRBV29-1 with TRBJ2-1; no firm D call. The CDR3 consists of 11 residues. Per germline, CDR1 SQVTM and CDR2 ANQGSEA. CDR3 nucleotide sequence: TGCAGCGGAGGACGGGCTGATGAGCAGTCCTTC. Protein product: CSGGRADEQSF.

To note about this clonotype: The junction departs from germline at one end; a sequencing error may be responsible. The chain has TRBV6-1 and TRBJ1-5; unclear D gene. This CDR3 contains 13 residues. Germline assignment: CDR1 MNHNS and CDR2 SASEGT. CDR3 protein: CASSDHSNQPQHF. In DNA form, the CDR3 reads TGTGCCAGTAGTGATCACAGTAATCAGCCCCAGCATTTT.

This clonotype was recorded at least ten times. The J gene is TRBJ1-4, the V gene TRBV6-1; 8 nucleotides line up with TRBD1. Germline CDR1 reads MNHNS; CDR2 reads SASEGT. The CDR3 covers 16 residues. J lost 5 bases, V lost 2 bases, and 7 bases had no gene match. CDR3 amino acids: CASSELLGQANEKLFF. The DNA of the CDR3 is TGTGCCAGCAGTGAACTTTTGGGACAGGCGAATGAAAAACTGTTTTTT.

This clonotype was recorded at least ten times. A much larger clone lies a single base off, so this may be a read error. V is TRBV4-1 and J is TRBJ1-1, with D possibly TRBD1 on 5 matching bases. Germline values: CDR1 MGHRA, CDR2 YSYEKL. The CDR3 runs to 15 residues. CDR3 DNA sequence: TGCGCCAGCTGCCAATCTGGCGGACAGAACACTGAAGCTTTCTTT. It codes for CASCQSGGQNTEAFF.

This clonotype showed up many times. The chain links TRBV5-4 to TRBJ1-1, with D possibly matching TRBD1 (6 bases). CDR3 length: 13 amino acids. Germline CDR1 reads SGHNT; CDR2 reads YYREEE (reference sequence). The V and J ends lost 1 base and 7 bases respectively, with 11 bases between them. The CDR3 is CASSLWAGDEAFF. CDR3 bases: TGTGCCAGCAGCTTGTGGGCAGGGGATGAAGCTTTCTTT.

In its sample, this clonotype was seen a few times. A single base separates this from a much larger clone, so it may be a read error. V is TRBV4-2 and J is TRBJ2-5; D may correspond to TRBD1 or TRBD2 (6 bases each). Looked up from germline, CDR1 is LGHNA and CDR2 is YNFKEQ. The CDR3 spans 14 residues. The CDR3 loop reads CASSQGRGQETRYF. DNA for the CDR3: TGTGCCAGCAGCCAAGGCCGGGGGCAAGAGACCCGGTACTTC.

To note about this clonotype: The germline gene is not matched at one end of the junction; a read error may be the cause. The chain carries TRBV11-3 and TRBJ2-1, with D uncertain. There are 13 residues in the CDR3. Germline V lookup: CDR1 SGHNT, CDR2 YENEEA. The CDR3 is CASSLSYHNEQFF. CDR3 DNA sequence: TGTGCCAGCAGCTTATCCTACCACAACGAACAGTTCTTT.

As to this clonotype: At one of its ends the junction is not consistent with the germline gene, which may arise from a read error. In DNA, the CDR3 is TGCAGCGTTCCACTAGATACGGTCAATGAGCAGTTATTC. Translated, it gives CSVPLDTVNEQLF. This chain joins TRBV29-1 and TRBJ2-1, with a possible D match to TRBD2 (5 bases). This CDR3 is 13 amino acids long. Germline CDR1 SQVTM, CDR2 ANQGSEA.

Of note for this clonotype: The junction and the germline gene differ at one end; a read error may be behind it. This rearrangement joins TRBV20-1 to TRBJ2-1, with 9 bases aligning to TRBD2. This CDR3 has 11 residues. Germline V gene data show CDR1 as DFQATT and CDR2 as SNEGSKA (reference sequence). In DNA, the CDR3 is TGCAATGCTAGCGGGGAGCTCGGGCAGTTCTTC. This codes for CNASGELGQFF.

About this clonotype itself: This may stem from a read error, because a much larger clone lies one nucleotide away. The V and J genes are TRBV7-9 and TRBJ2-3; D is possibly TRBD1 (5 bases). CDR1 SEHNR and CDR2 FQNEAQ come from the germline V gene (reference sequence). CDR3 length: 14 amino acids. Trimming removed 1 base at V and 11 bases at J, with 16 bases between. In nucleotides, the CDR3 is TGTGCCAGCAGCTTAGAGTCGACAGCCGAGGAGCAGTATTTT. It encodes CASSLESTAEEQYF.

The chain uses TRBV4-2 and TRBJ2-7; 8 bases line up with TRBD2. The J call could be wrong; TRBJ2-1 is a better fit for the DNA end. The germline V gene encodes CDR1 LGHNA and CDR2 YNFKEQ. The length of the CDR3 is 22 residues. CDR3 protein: CASSQVFIRLVAGSPSSYEQFF. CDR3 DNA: TGTGCCAGCAGCCAAGTTTTCATCAGATTAGTAGCGGGATCACCGAGCTCCTACGAGCAGTTCTTC.

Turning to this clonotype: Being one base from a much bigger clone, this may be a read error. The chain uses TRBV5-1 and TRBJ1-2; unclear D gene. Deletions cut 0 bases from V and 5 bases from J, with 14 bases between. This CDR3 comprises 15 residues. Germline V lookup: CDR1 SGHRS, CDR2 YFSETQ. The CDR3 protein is CASSLVGNSSYGYTF. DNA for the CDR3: TGCGCCAGCAGCTTGGTTGGGAACTCTTCTTATGGCTACACCTTC.

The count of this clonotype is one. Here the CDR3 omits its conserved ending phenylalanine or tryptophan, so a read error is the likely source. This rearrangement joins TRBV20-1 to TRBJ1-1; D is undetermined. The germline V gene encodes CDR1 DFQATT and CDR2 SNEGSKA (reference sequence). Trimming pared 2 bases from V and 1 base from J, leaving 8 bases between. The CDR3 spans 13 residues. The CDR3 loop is CSARKPANTEAFY. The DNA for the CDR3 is TGCAGTGCTAGAAAGCCGGCGAACACTGAAGCTTTCTAT.

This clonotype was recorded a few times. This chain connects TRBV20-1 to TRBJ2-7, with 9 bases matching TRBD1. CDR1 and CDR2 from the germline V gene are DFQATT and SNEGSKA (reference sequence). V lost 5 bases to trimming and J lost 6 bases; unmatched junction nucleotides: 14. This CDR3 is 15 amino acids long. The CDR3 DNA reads TGCAGTGCTTCGAGTCAGGAGGGGACAGGGCTCGAGCAGTACTTC. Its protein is CSASSQEGTGLEQYF.

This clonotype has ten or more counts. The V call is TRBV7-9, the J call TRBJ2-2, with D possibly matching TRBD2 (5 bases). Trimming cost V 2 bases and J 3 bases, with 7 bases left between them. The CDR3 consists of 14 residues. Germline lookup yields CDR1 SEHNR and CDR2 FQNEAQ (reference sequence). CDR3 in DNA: TGTGCCAGCAGCTTATGGGGAGACACCGGGGAGCTGTTTTTT. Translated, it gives CASSLWGDTGELFF.

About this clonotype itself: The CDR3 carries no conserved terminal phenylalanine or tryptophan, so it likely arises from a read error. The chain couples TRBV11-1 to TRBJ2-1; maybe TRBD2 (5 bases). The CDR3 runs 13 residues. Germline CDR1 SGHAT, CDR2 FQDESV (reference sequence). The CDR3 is CGSSYLFRGEQFY. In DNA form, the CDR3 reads TGTGGCAGCAGTTACCTTTTCCGGGGTGAGCAGTTCTAC.

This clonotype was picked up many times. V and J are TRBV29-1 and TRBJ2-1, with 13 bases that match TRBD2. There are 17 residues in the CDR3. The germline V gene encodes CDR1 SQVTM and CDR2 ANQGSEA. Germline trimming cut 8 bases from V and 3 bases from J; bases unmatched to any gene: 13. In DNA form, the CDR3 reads TGCAGCTCCCCAGGGACTAGCGGGGACCACCTCTACAATGAGCAGTTCTTC. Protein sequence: CSSPGTSGDHLYNEQFF.

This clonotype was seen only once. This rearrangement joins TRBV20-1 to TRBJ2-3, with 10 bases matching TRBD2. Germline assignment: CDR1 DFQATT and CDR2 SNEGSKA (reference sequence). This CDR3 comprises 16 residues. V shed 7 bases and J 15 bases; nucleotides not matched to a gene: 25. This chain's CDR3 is CSVLAGEGGGTDMQYF. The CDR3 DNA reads TGCAGTGTTCTAGCGGGAGAGGGAGGTGGCACAGATATGCAATATTTT.

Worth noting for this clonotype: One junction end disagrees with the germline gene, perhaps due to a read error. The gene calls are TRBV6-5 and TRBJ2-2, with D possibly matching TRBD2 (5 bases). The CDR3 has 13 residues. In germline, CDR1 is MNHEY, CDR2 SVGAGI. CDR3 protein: CASRLSNTGELFF. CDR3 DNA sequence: TGTGCCAGCAGGTTATCGAACACCGGGGAACTGTTTTTT.

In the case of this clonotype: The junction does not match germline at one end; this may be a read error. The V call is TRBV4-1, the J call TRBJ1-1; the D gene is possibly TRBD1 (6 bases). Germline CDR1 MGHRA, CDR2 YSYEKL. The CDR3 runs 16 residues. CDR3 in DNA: TGCGCCAGTAGCCAAGATACAGGGAATACGAACACTGAAGCTTTCTTT. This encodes CASSQDTGNTNTEAFF.

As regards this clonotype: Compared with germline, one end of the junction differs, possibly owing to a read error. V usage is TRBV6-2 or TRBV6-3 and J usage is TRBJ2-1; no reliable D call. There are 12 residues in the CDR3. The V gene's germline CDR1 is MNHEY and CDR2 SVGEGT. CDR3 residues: CASSPRMNEHFF. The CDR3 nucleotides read TGTGCCAGCAGTCCTCGGATGAATGAGCACTTCTTC.

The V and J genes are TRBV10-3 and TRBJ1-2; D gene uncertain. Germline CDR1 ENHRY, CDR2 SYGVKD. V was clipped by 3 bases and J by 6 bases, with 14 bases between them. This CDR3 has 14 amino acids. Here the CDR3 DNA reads TGTGCCATCAGTGACCCGATCGGGGTCAATGGCTACACCTTC. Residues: CAISDPIGVNGYTF.

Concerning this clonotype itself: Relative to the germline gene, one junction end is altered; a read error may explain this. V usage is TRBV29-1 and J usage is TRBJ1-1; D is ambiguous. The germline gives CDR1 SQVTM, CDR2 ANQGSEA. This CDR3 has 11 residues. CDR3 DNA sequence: TGCAGCGTTGAGACGGGCACTGAAACTCTCTTT. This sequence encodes CSVETGTETLF.

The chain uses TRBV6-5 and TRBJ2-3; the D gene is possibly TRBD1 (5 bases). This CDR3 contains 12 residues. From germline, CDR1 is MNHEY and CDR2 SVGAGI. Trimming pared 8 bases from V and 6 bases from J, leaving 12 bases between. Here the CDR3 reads CASGQGTDTQYF. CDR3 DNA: TGTGCCAGCGGCCAGGGTACGGATACGCAGTATTTT.

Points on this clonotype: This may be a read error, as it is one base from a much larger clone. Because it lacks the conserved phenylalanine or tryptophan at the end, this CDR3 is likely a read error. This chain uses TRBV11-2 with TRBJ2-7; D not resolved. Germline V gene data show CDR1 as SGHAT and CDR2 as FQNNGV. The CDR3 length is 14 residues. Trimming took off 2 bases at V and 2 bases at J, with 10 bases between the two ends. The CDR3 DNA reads TGTGCCAGCAGCTTAACCGACGGAGCCTACGAGCAGTACATC. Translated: CASSLTDGAYEQYI.